The 25 T cell receptor beta chains given below trace back to one sample, sequenced in a study of blood T cells in healthy people across ages. Combining a sample-barcoded 5' primer with a J-beta primer mix, a second PCR ran for roughly 7 to 12 cycles. Via MiXCR, TCRdb re-called the 5' RACE reads, giving one row per CDR3 protein. The sample includes about 970,000 distinct CDR3 sequences, 51% of them seen just once. Input material: blood. The receptors originated from a woman between 55 and 75 years old in good health.

This sequence joins TRBV2 and TRBJ2-5; 13 bases match TRBD2. Looked up from germline, CDR1 is SNHLY and CDR2 is FYNNEI. This CDR3 is built from 18 residues. V dropped 7 bases and J dropped 0; count of bases not matched to a gene: 11. Here the CDR3 reads CASKPGGLAGYHQETQYF. The CDR3 nucleotides are TGTGCCAGCAAGCCGGGGGGACTAGCGGGGTACCACCAAGAGACCCAGTACTTC.

The rearrangement uses TRBV29-1 and TRBJ2-3; D call uncertain. The germline CDR1 and CDR2 sequences are SQVTM and ANQGSEA. V was shortened by 8 bases and J by 1 base, with 16 bases between the two germline ends. The length of the CDR3 is 14 residues. The CDR3 coding sequence is TGCAGCCTGAACAAGAACCTCGGCACAGATACGCAGTATTTT. Its protein product is CSLNKNLGTDTQYF.

This sequence joins TRBV12-3 or TRBV12-4 and TRBJ2-1; 12 nucleotides align to TRBD2. The junction had 8 bases not matched to a gene; V was cut back by 10 bases and J by 7 bases. The CDR3 totals 14 residues. Written as DNA, the CDR3 is TGTGCCATTTCCCTAGCGGGAGGGCCGAATGAGCAGTTCTTC. The encoded protein is CAISLAGGPNEQFF.

V usage is TRBV24-1 and J usage is TRBJ2-1, with unresolved D. CDR1 is KGHDR and CDR2 is SFDVKD in the germline V gene. Trimming took 1 base from V and 10 from J, leaving 4 bases between them. The CDR3 extends over 11 amino acids. This chain's CDR3 is CATSDLREQFF. CDR3 bases: TGTGCCACCAGTGATTTACGGGAGCAGTTCTTC.

There are a few counts of this clonotype. The genes are TRBV7-2 and TRBJ1-5; D call uncertain. V shed 3 bases and J shed 5 bases, with 8 bases lying between them. Looked up from germline, CDR1 is SGHTA and CDR2 is FQGNSA. The CDR3 has 13 amino acids. CDR3 sequence reads: CASSFPGDQPQHF. CDR3 nucleotides: TGTGCCAGCAGCTTTCCGGGTGATCAGCCCCAGCATTTT.

There are many counts of this clonotype. At one boundary the junction diverges from the germline segment, which might be a read error. The V gene is TRBV5-1, the J gene TRBJ2-7; 9 nucleotides line up with TRBD1. This CDR3 region has 14 residues. The V gene's germline CDR1 is SGHRS and CDR2 YFSETQ. The CDR3 bases are TGTGCCAGCAGCTTGGGGACAGGGAATTACGAGCAGTACTTC. This gives the protein CASSLGTGNYEQYF.

This clonotype was counted only a few times. The CDR3 coding sequence is TGCAGTGCTAGAGATTCGGGGCGGCGGAATGAGCAGTTCTTC. It specifies CSARDSGRRNEQFF. The rearrangement links TRBV20-1 to TRBJ2-1; D may match TRBD1 or TRBD2 (5 bases each). The CDR3 contains 14 residues. In germline, CDR1 is DFQATT, CDR2 SNEGSKA (reference sequence). The V end lost 0 bases, the J end lost 7 bases, and 13 bases lay between the germline ends.

This clonotype was detected only a few times. The chain links TRBV27 to TRBJ2-3; 7 bases match TRBD2. With 4 bases clipped from V and 3 bases from J, the junction kept 7 bases outside the gene matches. Per germline, CDR1 MNHEY and CDR2 SMNVEV (reference sequence). This CDR3 is 15 amino acids long. This CDR3 reads CASSSQVGGTDTQYF. In DNA form, the CDR3 reads TGTGCCAGCAGTTCTCAGGTGGGGGGGACAGATACGCAGTATTTT.

The genes are TRBV20-1 and TRBJ2-1; possible D gene TRBD1, 6 bases. The DNA end lines up better with TRBJ2-7; the J call may be wrong. CDR3 size: 13 residues. In germline, CDR1 is DFQATT, CDR2 SNEGSKA (reference sequence). CDR3 bases: TGCAGTGCTATCCGGGACATTAACAATGAGCAGTACTTC. Its protein product is CSAIRDINNEQYF.

This chain joins TRBV5-1 and TRBJ2-3; 11 bases agree with TRBD2. CDR3 length: 17 amino acids. After removal of 1 base from V and 6 bases from J, the junction contained 10 bases not matched to a gene. Germline-derived CDR1 and CDR2 are SGHRS and YFSETQ. The CDR3 coding sequence is TGCGCCAGCAGCTTGAGGTTGGGACTAGCGGCCCGGGATACGCAGTATTTT. Protein sequence: CASSLRLGLAARDTQYF.

This clonotype was found many times. The rearrangement uses TRBV29-1 and TRBJ1-5; D unclear. The V gene lost 5 bases and the J gene lost 2 bases, with 10 bases spanning the gap. Germline values: CDR1 SQVTM, CDR2 ANQGSEA. This CDR3 has 13 amino acids. CDR3 amino acids: CSVMFGGNQPQHF. The CDR3 bases are TGCAGCGTTATGTTCGGGGGCAATCAGCCCCAGCATTTT.

The V and J genes are TRBV27 and TRBJ1-1; 9 bases match TRBD1. The germline CDR1 and CDR2 sequences are MNHEY and SMNVEV (reference sequence). CDR3 size: 18 residues. With 1 base clipped from V and 1 base from J, the junction kept 10 bases outside the gene matches. Here the CDR3 DNA reads TGTGCCAGCAGTTTATATCTTCTTAGGGACAGGGAGAACACTGAAGCTTTCTTT. It yields the protein CASSLYLLRDRENTEAFF.

The rearrangement uses TRBV15 and TRBJ1-4, with 8 bases aligning to TRBD1. Looked up from germline, CDR1 is LNHNV and CDR2 is YYDKDF (reference sequence). The CDR3 length is 15 residues. J lost 12 bases, V lost 1 base, and 10 bases had no gene match. CDR3 DNA: TGTGCCACCAGCAGAGTAGGACAGGGACCGCCTGAACTGTTTTTT. Its translation: CATSRVGQGPPELFF.

The chain uses TRBV10-1 and TRBJ2-7; 7 nucleotides align to TRBD2. This CDR3 has 15 amino acids. Germline CDR1 and CDR2: WNHNN and SYGVQD (reference sequence). J was trimmed by 4 bases and V by 2 bases; bases with no gene match: 8. CDR3 residues: CASSELRRGSYEQYF. CDR3 nucleotide sequence: TGCGCCAGCAGTGAGCTCCGCCGCGGGAGTTACGAGCAGTACTTC.

This clonotype has just a few counts. This chain joins TRBV5-5 and TRBJ2-6, with D possibly TRBD1 on 5 matching bases. CDR1 SGHKS and CDR2 YYEKEE come from the germline V gene (reference sequence). This CDR3 contains 18 residues. The V end was cut by 2 bases, the J end by 0 bases, with 15 bases between. The CDR3 reads CASSFKETATSGANVLTF. CDR3 nucleotides: TGTGCCAGCAGCTTTAAGGAGACAGCGACCTCTGGGGCCAACGTCCTGACTTTC.

The chain couples TRBV10-1 to TRBJ2-1; D is unresolved. The germline V gene encodes CDR1 WNHNN and CDR2 SYGVQD (reference sequence). The CDR3 loop spans 11 amino acids. Trimming took off 6 bases at V and 8 bases at J, with 8 bases between the two ends. CDR3 DNA: TGCGCCAGCAGAGGAAGGCATGAGCAGTTCTTC. It specifies CASRGRHEQFF.

This chain connects TRBV5-6 to TRBJ2-7, with D tentatively TRBD1 (6 bases). With 0 bases removed from V and 0 bases from J, the gap between germline ends came to 13 bases. The CDR3 length is 16 residues. Germline V gene sequence: CDR1 SGHDT, CDR2 YYEEEE. The CDR3 here is CASSLAGQGLSYEQYF. CDR3 nucleotides: TGTGCCAGCAGCTTGGCGGGGCAGGGGCTCTCCTACGAGCAGTACTTC.

The gene calls are TRBV20-1 and TRBJ2-3; TRBD1 aligns across 8 bases. The CDR3 is 14 amino acids. V lost 4 bases, J lost 3 bases, and 6 bases stayed unmatched. CDR1 is DFQATT, CDR2 SNEGSKA, per germline (reference sequence). Written as DNA, the CDR3 is TGCAGTGCTAAATGGACAGGGTTGACAGATACGCAGTATTTT. Its protein is CSAKWTGLTDTQYF.

This clonotype has just a few counts. The chain links TRBV20-1 to TRBJ2-7; 10 nucleotides agree with TRBD1. The V gene's germline CDR1 is DFQATT and CDR2 SNEGSKA (reference sequence). This CDR3 region has 15 residues. Trimming cost V 3 bases and J 7 bases; bases outside gene matches: 12. The chain's CDR3 is CSASSARQGAREQYF. In nucleotides, the CDR3 is TGCAGTGCTAGTTCCGCGCGACAGGGGGCGAGGGAGCAGTACTTC.

The V gene is TRBV4-1, the J gene TRBJ2-1; 9 nucleotides align to TRBD2. After removal of 1 base from V and 5 bases from J, the junction contained 3 bases not matched to a gene. CDR3 length: 15 amino acids. Germline V lookup: CDR1 MGHRA, CDR2 YSYEKL. CDR3 nucleotide sequence: TGCGCCAGCAGCCAAGGTAGCGGGAGTCACAATGAGCAGTTCTTC. As protein: CASSQGSGSHNEQFF.

V gene TRBV29-1 combines with J gene TRBJ1-2; 8 nucleotides agree with TRBD1. V was pared by 5 bases and J by 2 bases, with 13 bases of the junction left unmatched. Germline CDR1 and CDR2: SQVTM and ANQGSEA. The CDR3 is made up of 16 amino acids. CDR3 residues: CSVSKTGGGANYGYTF. CDR3 nucleotides: TGCAGCGTTTCTAAAACAGGGGGAGGCGCAAACTATGGCTACACCTTC.

The chain joins TRBV4-1 to TRBJ1-1, with 9 nucleotides matching TRBD1. The CDR3 has 15 amino acids. Germline values: CDR1 MGHRA, CDR2 YSYEKL. Trimming cost V 3 bases and J 4 bases; bases outside gene matches: 6. DNA of the CDR3: TGCGCCAGCAGCCAGTCCGGGACAGGGTTCACTGAAGCTTTCTTT. It is translated as CASSQSGTGFTEAFF.

The chain joins TRBV6-2 or TRBV6-3 to TRBJ2-7; no definite D call. V lost 8 bases, J lost 0 bases, and 14 bases lay in between. The CDR3 contains 14 residues. CDR1 MNHEY and CDR2 SVGEGT come from the germline V gene. The CDR3 nucleotides read TGTGCCAGCTTAAGAGGCCCTACCTCCTACGAGCAGTACTTC. Translating gives CASLRGPTSYEQYF.

The V gene is TRBV11-1, the J gene TRBJ2-3; 9 bases are a match to TRBD2. Trimming removed 3 bases from V and 2 bases from J; junction bases left unmatched: 6. This CDR3 spans 16 amino acids. Germline V CDR1 and CDR2: SGHAT, FQDESV (reference sequence). The CDR3 DNA sequence: TGTGCCAGCAGCTTTGGTCTAGCGGGACCCACAGATACGCAGTATTTT. It yields the protein CASSFGLAGPTDTQYF.

This clonotype was counted a few times. The chain links TRBV6-2 or TRBV6-3 to TRBJ2-1; D call uncertain. This CDR3 is 15 amino acids long. Germline loops: CDR1 MNHEY, CDR2 SVGEGT. Trimming shortened V by 2 bases and J by 8 bases, and 16 bases separated the two germline ends. For the CDR3, the DNA is TGTGCCAGCAGTTACCCCATATTGCGCATCGATGAGCAGTTCTTC. It is translated as CASSYPILRIDEQFF.